The rows below give T cell receptor beta chains drawn from one sample of a study of cytomegalovirus exposure and HLA in healthy donors. The method was immunoSEQ multiplex PCR; TCRdb's version includes in-frame clones alone and lacks a portion of them. The table shows about 190,000 clones, with approximately 78% occurring only once. The source material was PBMCs. These receptor sequences come from a woman under 30 in good health and CMV-seronegative. Each CDR3 is given with its conserved first and last residue. The D gene is left open where the match is weak. Clone size is given for some rows only: seen once, a few or many times, or a class if the clone is expanded.

d_call j_call v_call clone_size cdr3_aa cdr3_nt
TRBD1 TRBJ1-1 TRBV19 NA CASSIVDGQEAAFF TGTGCCAGTAGTATAGTTGACGGACAGGAGGCAGCTTTCTTT
TRBD2 TRBJ2-3 TRBV30 few CAWSSDPGGTDTQYF TGTGCCTGGAGCTCCGACCCGGGAGGGACAGATACGCAGTATTTT
NA TRBJ2-7 TRBV5-1 NA CASSLETSPLYEQYF TGCGCCAGCAGCTTGGAGACTAGTCCCTTATACGAGCAGTACTTC
TRBD2 TRBJ2-7 TRBV27 NA CASSFGPAGGPGEQYF TGTGCCAGCAGTTTCGGCCCAGCGGGAGGGCCGGGGGAGCAGTACTTC
NA TRBJ2-5 TRBV7-6 NA CASSLGLLAGSETQYF TGTGCCAGCAGCTTAGGCCTTTTGGCGGGTTCAGAGACCCAGTACTTC
TRBD2 TRBJ2-1 TRBV27 NA CASSIASGRSNEQFF TGTGCCAGCAGTATCGCTAGCGGGAGAAGTAATGAGCAGTTCTTC
TRBD1 TRBJ1-1 TRBV6-5 NA CASRTGVETEAFF TGTGCCAGCAGGACAGGGGTGGAGACTGAAGCTTTCTTT
NA TRBJ1-2 TRBV7-8 NA CASSLEGYGYTF TGTGCCAGCAGCTTGGAGGGGTATGGCTACACCTTC
TRBD1 TRBJ2-7 TRBV7-2 NA CASSQRGQGSYEQYF TGTGCCAGCAGCCAGCGGGGACAGGGGTCGTACGAGCAGTACTTC
TRBD2 TRBJ2-1 TRBV14 NA CASSPRLAEYNEQFF TGTGCCAGCAGCCCACGACTAGCGGAGTACAATGAGCAGTTCTTC
NA TRBJ2-3 TRBV5-6 NA CASKGAWGTDTQYF TGTGCCAGCAAAGGGGCGTGGGGCACAGATACGCAGTATTTT
TRBD1 TRBJ1-1 TRBV11-1 NA CAQGVENTEAFF TGTGCCCAGGGGGTTGAGAACACTGAAGCTTTCTTT
TRBD2 TRBJ2-2 TRBV7-6 NA CASSLYGGESTGELFF TGTGCCAGCAGCTTATACGGGGGGGAATCGACCGGGGAGCTGTTTTTT
NA TRBJ1-2 TRBV6-6 NA CASRADRANYGYTF TGTGCCAGCAGGGCGGACAGAGCTAACTATGGCTACACCTTC
TRBD2 TRBJ2-2 TRBV2 NA CASSGLGTSETGTGELFF TGTGCCAGCAGCGGCCTGGGGACTAGCGAGACGGGCACCGGGGAGCTGTTTTTT
TRBD2 TRBJ2-7 TRBV10-3 NA CAISSGSFYEQYF TGTGCCATCTCTAGCGGGAGTTTCTACGAGCAGTACTTC
NA TRBJ2-2 TRBV27 NA CASSPPRGGQNTGELFF TGTGCCAGCAGTCCTCCCCGCGGGGGCCAGAACACCGGGGAGCTGTTTTTT
NA TRBJ1-1 TRBV29-1 NA CSVEGGSWGAAFF TGCAGCGTTGAAGGGGGCAGTTGGGGCGCAGCTTTCTTT
NA TRBJ1-5 TRBV18 NA CASSSTRGGGNQPQHF TGTGCCAGCTCATCCACAAGGGGAGGAGGAAATCAGCCCCAGCATTTT
NA TRBJ1-2 TRBV6-6 NA CASSRSRGYTF TGTGCCAGCAGCCGATCACGGGGCTACACCTTC
NA TRBJ2-4 TRBV27 NA CASSHTGKAALAKNIQYF TGTGCCAGCAGCCACACAGGGAAGGCGGCCCTAGCCAAAAACATTCAGTACTTC
TRBD1 TRBJ2-6 TRBV27 NA CASSPGTAGANVLTF TGTGCCAGCAGTCCGGGGACAGCCGGGGCCAACGTCCTGACTTTC
TRBD1 TRBJ2-5 TRBV10-2 NA CASSEPRQGAARTQYF TGCGCCAGCAGTGAACCACGACAGGGAGCGGCGCGGACCCAGTACTTC
TRBD1 TRBJ2-5 TRBV27 NA CASSSSTGAQYF TGTGCCAGCAGTTCCTCAACAGGGGCCCAGTACTTC
NA TRBJ2-7 TRBV27 NA CASRRMGGLNEQYF TGTGCCAGCAGGCGGATGGGGGGTTTGAACGAGCAGTACTTC
NA TRBJ1-2 TRBV4-1 NA CASSHQTGGGLGYGYTF TGCGCCAGCAGCCACCAGACCGGGGGAGGTTTGGGATATGGCTACACCTTC
TRBD1 TRBJ1-2 TRBV25-1 NA CASSESEGAGGYTF TGTGCCAGCAGTGAATCCGAGGGGGCGGGGGGCTACACCTTC
NA TRBJ2-1 TRBV11-2 NA CASSLTGNEQFF TGTGCCAGCAGCTTAACCGGGAATGAGCAGTTCTTC
TRBD2 TRBJ2-7 TRBV7-8 few CASSAASGASYEQYF TGTGCCAGCAGCGCGGCTAGCGGTGCCTCATACGAGCAGTACTTC
TRBD2 TRBJ2-5 TRBV7-2 NA CASSLARTSGGAKTQYF TGTGCCAGCAGCTTAGCCAGGACTAGCGGGGGGGCGAAGACCCAGTACTTC
NA TRBJ2-5 TRBV27 few CASSFRDGETQYF TGTGCCAGCAGTTTCAGGGATGGGGAGACCCAGTACTTC
TRBD2 TRBJ2-7 TRBV5-1 NA CASSPGLAGLTYEQYF TGCGCCAGCAGCCCTGGACTAGCGGGGTTGACCTACGAGCAGTACTTC
TRBD2 TRBJ2-5 TRBV28 NA CASALAGLQETQYF TGTGCCAGCGCGCTAGCGGGTCTCCAAGAGACCCAGTACTTC
TRBD2 TRBJ2-1 TRBV27 NA CASSLTSSGYNEQFF TGTGCCAGCAGTTTGACGTCTAGCGGCTACAATGAGCAGTTCTTC
NA TRBJ2-1 TRBV6-6 once CASSYRASSNEQFF TGTGCCAGCAGTTACAGAGCTTCGAGCAATGAGCAGTTCTTC
TRBD1 TRBJ1-5 TRBV18 NA CASSRSGTGVGNQPQHF TGTGCCAGCTCCCGGTCCGGGACAGGGGTAGGGAATCAGCCCCAGCATTTT
TRBD2 TRBJ2-7 TRBV27 NA CASSFPAGGIYEQYF TGTGCCAGCAGTTTCCCAGCGGGAGGCATCTACGAGCAGTACTTC
TRBD1 TRBJ2-2 TRBV7-2 NA CASSLLGQGNTGELFF TGTGCCAGCAGCTTACTCGGACAGGGAAACACCGGGGAGCTGTTTTTT
TRBD1 TRBJ1-2 TRBV28 NA CASSAQGGGYTF TGTGCCAGCAGTGCACAGGGGGGTGGCTACACCTTC
TRBD1 TRBJ1-1 TRBV2 NA CASSEARTGVNTEAFF TGTGCCAGCAGTGAAGCCCGGACAGGGGTGAACACTGAAGCTTTCTTT
TRBD1 TRBJ1-2 TRBV7-3 NA CASSHGQANYGYTF TGTGCCAGCAGCCACGGACAGGCCAACTATGGCTACACCTTC
NA TRBJ1-2 TRBV5-1 NA CASSPTRTAGGYTF TGCGCCAGCAGCCCGACTCGGACGGCGGGTGGCTACACCTTC
NA TRBJ1-1 TRBV2 NA CASNEVGEAFF TGTGCCAGCAATGAGGTCGGTGAAGCTTTCTTT
NA TRBJ2-1 TRBV7-6 NA CASSLAESNEQFF TGTGCCAGCAGCTTAGCGGAGTCCAATGAGCAGTTCTTC
TRBD1 TRBJ2-2 TRBV19 once CASSRTGQGTGELFF TGTGCCAGTAGCCGGACAGGGCAGGGCACCGGGGAGCTGTTTTTT
TRBD1 TRBJ1-6 TRBV7-6 NA CASSSGQGPPYNSPLHF TGTGCCAGCAGCTCAGGACAGGGCCCCCCCTATAATTCACCCCTCCACTTT
NA TRBJ2-1 TRBV18 NA CASSPLLGLASNEQFF TGTGCCAGCTCACCCCTTTTAGGGCTAGCGTCCAATGAGCAGTTCTTC
NA TRBJ2-7 TRBV7-2 NA CASSFRGVRGQQFSYEQYF TGTGCCAGCAGCTTTAGGGGGGTTAGGGGACAGCAATTCTCCTACGAGCAGTACTTC
NA TRBJ1-1 TRBV10-3 NA CAISERGGNTEAFF TGTGCCATCAGTGAGCGAGGAGGGAACACTGAAGCTTTCTTT